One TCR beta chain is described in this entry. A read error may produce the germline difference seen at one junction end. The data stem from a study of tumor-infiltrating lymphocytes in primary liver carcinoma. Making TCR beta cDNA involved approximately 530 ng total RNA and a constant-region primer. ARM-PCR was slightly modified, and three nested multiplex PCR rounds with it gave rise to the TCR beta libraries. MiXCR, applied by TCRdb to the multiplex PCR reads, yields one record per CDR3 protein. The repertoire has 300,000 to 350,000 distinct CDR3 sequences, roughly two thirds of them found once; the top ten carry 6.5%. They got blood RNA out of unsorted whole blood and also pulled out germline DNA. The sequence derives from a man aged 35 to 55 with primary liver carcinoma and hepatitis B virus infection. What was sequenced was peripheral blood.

CDR3 in amino acids: CASSYSVSAVSYNEQSF. DNA for the CDR3: TGTGCCAGCAGTTACTCGGTTTCGGCAGTCTCCTACAATGAGCAGTCCTTC. The chain joins TRBV6-5 to TRBJ2-1; D not certain. Germline V gives CDR1 MNHEY, CDR2 SVGAGI. The CDR3 length is 17 residues.